The 25 T cell receptor beta chains presented below share a single source sample, sequenced in a study of blood T cell repertoires in COVID-19. Produced via immunoSEQ multiplex PCR; TCRdb's table is partial and in-frame only. Of approximately 180,000 clones listed, around 87% were seen once; the top ten hold roughly 2.5%. Input material: peripheral blood. Receptors were obtained from a middle-aged man with active or convalescent COVID-19.

The chain carries TRBV2 and TRBJ2-3, with 13 bases identical to TRBD2. The CDR3 contains 16 residues. The V segment lost 6 bases and the J segment 5 bases; nucleotides outside the gene matches: 8. Germline V gives CDR1 SNHLY, CDR2 FYNNEI. The CDR3 DNA sequence: TGTGCCAGCAGATCCAGGACTAGCGGGGGTTTAGATACGCAGTATTTT. This gives the protein CASRSRTSGGLDTQYF.

The J gene is TRBJ1-3, the V gene TRBV5-1; D unresolved. V gave up 0 bases and J gave up 0 bases, with 7 bases separating them. Germline CDR1 reads SGHRS; CDR2 reads YFSETQ. The CDR3 length is 15 residues. The CDR3, as DNA: TGCGCCAGCAGCTTGGACGGAGTCTCTGGAAACACCATATATTTT. As protein: CASSLDGVSGNTIYF.

V and J are TRBV5-1 and TRBJ2-5; TRBD1 matches 7 bases. The V gene's germline CDR1 is SGHRS and CDR2 YFSETQ. CDR3 length equals 16 residues. Losses at the gene ends were 1 base for V and 2 bases for J; bases not matched to a gene: 8. CDR3: CASSLQQGTIQETQYF. The DNA of the CDR3 is TGCGCCAGCAGCTTGCAACAGGGGACAATACAAGAGACCCAGTACTTC.

This clone was seen only once. The V call is TRBV28, the J call TRBJ1-1; D unclear. Trimming pared 7 bases from V and 4 bases from J, leaving 16 bases between. The CDR3 is 14 residues long. Germline-derived CDR1 and CDR2 are MDHEN and SYDVKM. CDR3 in DNA: TGTGCCAGCATGGGGAGTCCTTTGGGCACTGAAGCTTTCTTT. This translates into CASMGSPLGTEAFF. Full variable domain (missing parts from reference TRBV28 and TRBJ1-1): DVKVTQSSRYLVKRTGEKVFLECVQDMDHENMFWYRQDPGLGLRLIYFSYDVKMKEKGDIPEGYSVSREKKERFSLILESASTNQTSMYLCASMGSPLGTEAFFGQGTRLTVV.

This sequence joins TRBV19 and TRBJ1-4, with D unresolved. The V and J ends lost 10 bases and 0 bases respectively, with 15 bases between them. CDR1 is LNHDA and CDR2 is SQIVND in the germline V gene (reference sequence). This CDR3 region has 15 residues. The CDR3 loop is CATQVGAATNEKLFF. In nucleotides, the CDR3 is TGTGCCACTCAAGTTGGAGCTGCAACTAATGAAAAACTGTTTTTT.

The chain uses TRBV28 and TRBJ1-1; D ambiguous. Trimming pared 3 bases from V and 3 bases from J, leaving 14 bases between. The CDR3 runs to 15 residues. Germline lookup yields CDR1 MDHEN and CDR2 SYDVKM. CDR3 sequence: CASSFIGRSYTEAFF. DNA of the CDR3: TGTGCCAGCAGTTTCATAGGGAGGTCGTACACTGAAGCTTTCTTT.

This rearrangement joins TRBV7-2 to TRBJ1-4; TRBD1 aligns across 11 bases. CDR1 SGHTA and CDR2 FQGNSA come from the germline V gene. The ends lost 5 bases at V and 8 bases at J; junction bases unmatched: 7. The CDR3 sequence is 15 residues long. CDR3 sequence: CASSIGQGASEKLFF. CDR3 DNA sequence: TGTGCCAGCAGCATAGGACAGGGGGCCTCCGAAAAACTGTTTTTT. The variable domain in full, completed from reference TRBV7-2 and TRBJ1-4, reads GAGVSQSPSNKVTEKGKDVELRCDPISGHTALYWYRQSLGQGLEFLIYFQGNSAPDKSGLPSDRFSAERTGGSVSTLTIQRTQQEDSAVYLCASSIGQGASEKLFFGSGTQLSVL.

The genes are TRBV28 and TRBJ1-1; maybe TRBD1 (5 bases). V dropped 6 bases and J dropped 7 bases, with 15 bases sitting between them. CDR1 is MDHEN, CDR2 SYDVKM, per germline. This CDR3 contains 13 residues. The CDR3, as DNA: TGTGCCAGCAGCCACCTCAGGGCAGATGAAGCTTTCTTT. Its translation is CASSHLRADEAFF. Supplemented by reference TRBV28 and TRBJ1-1, the full variable domain reads DVKVTQSSRYLVKRTGEKVFLECVQDMDHENMFWYRQDPGLGLRLIYFSYDVKMKEKGDIPEGYSVSREKKERFSLILESASTNQTSMYLCASSHLRADEAFFGQGTRLTVV.

The rearrangement links TRBV7-2 to TRBJ1-2; D is perhaps TRBD1 (5 bases). V was trimmed by 5 bases and J by 0 bases, leaving 13 bases between them. In germline, CDR1 is SGHTA, CDR2 FQGNSA. This CDR3 region has 15 residues. CDR3 in DNA: TGTGCCAGCAGCCTGGAGACAGCGACTAACTATGGCTACACCTTC. Translation gives CASSLETATNYGYTF.

V gene TRBV7-6 combines with J gene TRBJ1-6; 8 nucleotides match TRBD1. V shed 3 bases and J 7 bases; nucleotides not matched to a gene: 5. This CDR3 has 15 amino acids. CDR1 is SGHVS and CDR2 is FNYEAQ in the germline V gene. DNA of the CDR3: TGTGCCAGCAGCTTTGAAAGACAGGGGAATTCACCCCTCCACTTT. It encodes CASSFERQGNSPLHF.

The V and J genes are TRBV5-6 and TRBJ2-5; D may be TRBD2 (7 bases). CDR1 is SGHDT and CDR2 is YYEEEE in the germline V gene. The CDR3 has 15 residues. The V end lost 0 bases, the J end lost 2 bases, and 11 bases lay between the germline ends. CDR3 in amino acids: CASSLGAGAQETQYF. CDR3 nucleotides: TGTGCCAGCAGCTTGGGTGCGGGGGCGCAAGAGACCCAGTACTTC.

This sequence joins TRBV7-9 and TRBJ2-7; 11 nucleotides match TRBD1. Germline CDR1 is SEHNR and CDR2 is FQNEAQ (reference sequence). Unmatched junction bases numbered 3, after V lost 3 bases and J lost 2 bases. This CDR3 has 15 amino acids. The CDR3 DNA is TGTGCCAGCAGCTTCCCGGGACAGGGGGCCTACGAGCAGTACTTC. This sequence encodes CASSFPGQGAYEQYF.

The chain joins TRBV5-6 to TRBJ2-7; 7 bases are a match to TRBD1. The germline gives CDR1 SGHDT, CDR2 YYEEEE. This CDR3 has 15 residues. After removal of 4 bases from V and 3 bases from J, the junction contained 10 bases not matched to a gene. This chain's CDR3 is CASSEATGYLYEQYF. The DNA for the CDR3 is TGTGCCAGCAGCGAAGCGACAGGGTATCTCTACGAGCAGTACTTC. Based on the CDR3 plus reference TRBV5-6 and TRBJ2-7, the full variable domain is DAGVTQSPTHLIKTRGQQVTLRCSPKSGHDTVSWYQQALGQGPQFIFQYYEEEERQRGNFPDRFSGHQFPNYSSELNVNALLLGDSALYLCASSEATGYLYEQYFGPGTRLTVT.

The chain employs TRBV6-6 and TRBJ2-7, with 8 positions matching TRBD2. CDR3 length: 14 amino acids. Trimming removed 6 bases from V and 6 bases from J; junction bases left unmatched: 10. Germline lookup yields CDR1 MNHNY and CDR2 SVGAGI (reference sequence). The CDR3 region has the DNA TGTGCCAGCAGCCTCGGGACTAGGGGGGTCGAGCAGTACTTC. It codes for CASSLGTRGVEQYF.

This clone was counted between two and nine times. The chain uses TRBV19 and TRBJ1-1; D unresolved. V was pared by 6 bases and J by 4 bases, with 9 bases between. Germline CDR1 and CDR2: LNHDA and SQIVND (reference sequence). This CDR3 is built from 12 residues. This chain's CDR3 is CASRPPGTEAFF. The CDR3 DNA reads as TGTGCCAGTAGGCCCCCGGGCACTGAAGCTTTCTTT.

V gene TRBV5-1 combines with J gene TRBJ2-2, with D perhaps TRBD1 (6 bases). The CDR3 consists of 15 residues. CDR1 and CDR2 from the germline V gene are SGHRS and YFSETQ. Trimming took off 1 base at V and 4 bases at J, with 11 bases between the two ends. CDR3 loop: CASSLRQDGTGELFF. The CDR3 DNA reads TGCGCCAGCAGCTTGAGACAGGATGGCACCGGGGAGCTGTTTTTT. Using reference TRBV5-1 and TRBJ2-2 for the parts outside the CDR3, the full variable domain is KAGVTQTPRYLIKTRGQQVTLSCSPISGHRSVSWYQQTPGQGLQFLFEYFSETQRNKGNFPGRFSGRQFSNSRSEMNVSTLELGDSALYLCASSLRQDGTGELFFGEGSRLTVL.

The J gene is TRBJ2-1, the V gene TRBV30, with a tentative D call TRBD1 (6 bases). The ends were cut back, 3 bases at V and 7 bases at J, with 10 bases in the middle. The CDR3 runs 12 residues. Germline V gene lookup returns CDR1 GTSNPN and CDR2 SVGIG (reference sequence). CDR3 DNA sequence: TGTGCCTGGAGACAGGGACGGAATGAGCAGTTCTTC. Translated, it gives CAWRQGRNEQFF.

The genes are TRBV7-2 and TRBJ1-3, with D hard to call. Deletions cut 3 bases from V and 0 bases from J, with 3 bases between. This CDR3 spans 13 amino acids. Germline values: CDR1 SGHTA, CDR2 FQGNSA. The CDR3 here is CASSFRSGNTIYF. The CDR3 DNA is TGTGCCAGCAGCTTTCGCTCTGGAAACACCATATATTTT.

This chain connects TRBV10-1 to TRBJ1-1, with TRBD1 matching over 10 bases. CDR3 size: 17 residues. Germline V lookup: CDR1 WNHNN, CDR2 SYGVQD (reference sequence). V trimming: 0 bases; J trimming: 1 base; junction bases outside the gene matches: 5. The CDR3 DNA is TGCGCCAGCAGTGAGTCGCGGGGACAGGGGAGGAACACTGAAGCTTTCTTT. It encodes CASSESRGQGRNTEAFF.

The chain employs TRBV9 and TRBJ2-4; maybe TRBD2 (5 bases). This CDR3 is built from 14 residues. Trimming removed 0 bases from V and 7 bases from J, with 11 bases in between. The germline gives CDR1 SGDLS, CDR2 YYNGEE. The CDR3 spells CASSVGGGNNIQYF. In DNA, the CDR3 is TGTGCCAGCAGCGTAGGTGGAGGTAACAACATTCAGTACTTC.

The J gene is TRBJ2-7, the V gene TRBV19; 8 nucleotides line up with TRBD1. Germline values: CDR1 LNHDA, CDR2 SQIVND (reference sequence). The V segment lost 5 bases and the J segment 2 bases; nucleotides outside the gene matches: 8. This CDR3 is 15 amino acids long. CDR3 amino acids: CASSPRDRPTYEQYF. As DNA, the CDR3 is TGTGCCAGTAGTCCCCGGGACAGGCCGACCTACGAGCAGTACTTC.

Written as DNA, the CDR3 is TGTGCCAGCAAAATGTACAGGGGCCAGAACACTGAAGCTTTCTTT. This codes for CASKMYRGQNTEAFF. The V gene is TRBV6-5, the J gene TRBJ1-1; TRBD1 matches at 7 bases. V trimming: 7 bases; J trimming: 1 base; junction bases outside the gene matches: 9. The length of the CDR3 is 15 residues. Germline-derived CDR1 and CDR2 are MNHEY and SVGAGI.

The J gene is TRBJ2-1, the V gene TRBV19; 8 bases agree with TRBD1. Trimming at V came to 5 bases and at J to 6 bases, leaving 6 bases not matched to a gene. Germline V gene sequence: CDR1 LNHDA, CDR2 SQIVND (reference sequence). The CDR3 consists of 14 residues. The CDR3 bases are TGTGCCAGTAGTGATAACAGGGGGATCAATGAGCAGTTCTTC. The encoded protein is CASSDNRGINEQFF.

The chain has TRBV7-2 and TRBJ1-2; 10 bases are a match to TRBD1. Germline CDR1 SGHTA, CDR2 FQGNSA. Trimming cost V 0 bases and J 4 bases; bases outside gene matches: 11. CDR3 size: 18 residues. This CDR3 is CASSLARRTGGSPYGYTF. CDR3 bases: TGTGCCAGCAGCTTAGCGCGGCGGACAGGGGGGTCCCCCTATGGCTACACCTTC.

The chain links TRBV18 to TRBJ2-2; the D gene is possibly TRBD1 (6 bases). CDR1 is KGHSH, CDR2 LQKENI, per germline. There are 17 residues in the CDR3. Trimming removed 1 base from V and 5 bases from J, with 17 bases in between. The CDR3 here is CASSPRGTGSLTGELFF. In DNA form, the CDR3 reads TGTGCCAGCTCACCACGAGGCACAGGGTCATTAACCGGGGAGCTGTTTTTT. The full variable domain, in which reference TRBV18 and TRBJ2-2 provide the parts outside the CDR3, is NAGVMQNPRHLVRRRGQEARLRCSPMKGHSHVYWYRQLPEEGLKFMVYLQKENIIDESGMPKERFSAEFPKEGPSILRIQQVVRGDSAAYFCASSPRGTGSLTGELFFGEGSRLTVL.